The 25 T cell receptor beta chains in this list originate from one sample, sequenced in a study of T cells in Graves' hyperthyroidism and ophthalmopathy. The source material, RNA transcripts, was used to amplify TCR beta CDR3 regions. Researchers ran a first-round RT-PCR on the TCR CDR3 using the HTBI primer set. MiXCR was run by TCRdb on the multiplex PCR reads, yielding one entry per CDR3 protein. The table lists about 680,000 distinct CDR3 sequences, 35% of them singletons. The specimen sequenced was blood. Every receptor here comes from a woman between 35 and 50 years old with Graves' hyperthyroidism.

Worth noting for this clonotype: Just one base apart from a much larger clone, this may be a read error. This chain connects TRBV7-9 to TRBJ1-2; no firm D call. This CDR3 spans 13 amino acids. The germline CDR1 and CDR2 sequences are SEHNR and FQNEAQ (reference sequence). The CDR3 region has the DNA TGTACCAGCAGCTTTGGGATCTCCTATGGCTACACCTTC. It yields the protein CTSSFGISYGYTF.

This rearrangement joins TRBV4-2 to TRBJ2-7, with D uncertain. Germline V gene sequence: CDR1 LGHNA, CDR2 YNFKEQ. The CDR3 totals 13 residues. V shed 2 bases and J shed 3 bases, with 8 bases lying between them. The CDR3 DNA is TGTGCCAGCAGCCAATTTGCGAACTACGAGCAGTACTTC. Translating it yields CASSQFANYEQYF.

This rearrangement joins TRBV5-2 to TRBJ1-1; the DNA was not used to check the table's D call, TRBD1. TRBV5-2 is annotated as a pseudogene. This CDR3 is 12 amino acids long. DNA for the CDR3: TGTGCCAGCAAAGCAGGGCGTGGCGAAGCTTTCTTT. Amino acid sequence: CASKAGRGEAFF.

The chain links TRBV6-1 to TRBJ2-6; D is possibly TRBD1 (6 bases). The CDR3 covers 17 residues. The germline CDR1 and CDR2 sequences are MNHNS and SASEGT. Trimming took off 8 bases at V and 4 bases at J, with 21 bases between the two ends. The CDR3 is CASRRLTQGSGANVLTF. CDR3 nucleotide sequence: TGTGCCAGCCGCCGTCTTACACAGGGCTCCGGGGCCAACGTCCTGACTTTC.

This clonotype has only a few counts. V is TRBV5-6 and J is TRBJ1-4; 7 nucleotides match TRBD1. This CDR3 contains 17 residues. The germline gives CDR1 SGHDT, CDR2 YYEEEE. With V trimmed by 3 bases and J by 8 bases, 16 bases remained unmatched. The DNA of the CDR3 is TGTGCCAGCAGCTCCCCCCGACAGGGAGGGTCAATGGAAAAACTGTTTTTT. Translation gives CASSSPRQGGSMEKLFF.

In its sample, this clonotype was seen a few times. This chain links TRBV7-2 with TRBJ1-2; 8 bases agree with TRBD1. Losses at the gene ends were 5 bases for V and 8 bases for J; bases not matched to a gene: 10. This CDR3 has 14 amino acids. Germline CDR1 and CDR2: SGHTA and FQGNSA. CDR3 sequence reads: CASSPPTGAEGYTF. CDR3 nucleotide sequence: TGTGCCAGCAGCCCCCCGACAGGGGCGGAGGGCTACACCTTC.

The CDR3 loop is CASSLERREASGTIYF. CDR3 sequence (DNA): TGTGCCAGCAGCTTAGAGCGCAGGGAAGCTTCCGGCACCATATATTTT. The chain links TRBV7-2 to TRBJ1-3, with D tentatively TRBD1 (5 bases). This CDR3 comprises 16 residues. CDR1 is SGHTA and CDR2 is FQGNSA in the germline V gene. The V end lost 1 base, the J end lost 9 bases, and 19 bases lay between the germline ends.

This clonotype was found once. The V gene is TRBV7-6, the J gene TRBJ1-3, with D perhaps matching TRBD1 (6 bases). V lost 1 base, J lost 7 bases, and 11 bases lay in between. The CDR3 contains 14 residues. The germline V gene encodes CDR1 SGHVS and CDR2 FNYEAQ. The CDR3 DNA is TGTGCCAGCAGCTTAGGCAGGGGCGTGAACACCATATATTTT. Its protein product is CASSLGRGVNTIYF.

Worth noting for this clonotype: A much larger clone lies one base from this, so it may be a read error. The chain has TRBV7-7 and TRBJ2-3, with a possible D match to TRBD2 (6 bases). In germline, CDR1 is SSHAT, CDR2 FNYEAQ (reference sequence). The CDR3 is 14 residues long. The CDR3 protein is CASSPGTSSGTPYF. The CDR3 nucleotides read TGTGCTAGCAGCCCTGGGACTTCCTCTGGTACGCCGTATTTT. Filled out from reference TRBV7-7 and TRBJ2-3, the complete variable domain reads GAGVSQSPRYKVTKRGQDVTLRCDPISSHATLYWYQQALGQGPEFLTYFNYEAQPDKSGLPSDRFSAERPEGSISTLTIQRTEQRDSAMYRCASSPGTSSGTPYFGPGTRLTVL.

The V gene is TRBV7-2, the J gene TRBJ1-5, with D tentatively TRBD1 (6 bases). This CDR3 spans 16 amino acids. Trimming shortened V by 5 bases and J by 2 bases, and 16 bases separated the two germline ends. Germline V gene lookup returns CDR1 SGHTA and CDR2 FQGNSA. CDR3 in amino acids: CASSARGGGGNQPQHF. DNA of the CDR3: TGTGCCAGCAGCGCCAGAGGGGGGGGCGGCAATCAGCCCCAGCATTTT.

V is TRBV10-2 and J is TRBJ1-1; D call uncertain. V lost 7 bases, J lost 0 bases, and 9 bases lay in between. Germline CDR1 reads WSHSY; CDR2 reads SAAADI. The CDR3 is 13 amino acids. Here the CDR3 reads CASIRTMNTEAFF. The CDR3 coding sequence is TGCGCCAGCATAAGAACGATGAACACTGAAGCTTTCTTT.

The V gene is TRBV6-5, the J gene TRBJ2-2; unclear D gene. The V gene's germline CDR1 is MNHEY and CDR2 SVGAGI. The CDR3 length is 14 residues. V gave up 4 bases and J gave up 3 bases, with 9 bases separating them. This chain's CDR3 is CASSLFRDTGELFF. CDR3 bases: TGTGCCAGCAGTTTATTCCGGGACACCGGGGAGCTGTTTTTT.

The chain has TRBV11-2 and TRBJ1-4, with 9 bases that match TRBD1. The CDR3 spans 14 residues. Per germline, CDR1 SGHAT and CDR2 FQNNGV. Germline trimming cut 5 bases from V and 8 bases from J; bases unmatched to any gene: 6. DNA of the CDR3: TGTGCCAGCAGCCAGGGACAGGGACCCGAAAAACTGTTTTTT. Its translation is CASSQGQGPEKLFF.

In this sample, this clonotype turned up many times. The chain carries TRBV7-2 and TRBJ1-5; D remains unclear. The V end was cut by 1 base, the J end by 6 bases, with 7 bases between. Germline CDR1 reads SGHTA; CDR2 reads FQGNSA. CDR3 length equals 13 residues. The CDR3 spells CASSLDQIQPQHF. The CDR3 bases are TGTGCCAGCAGCTTAGATCAAATTCAGCCCCAGCATTTT.

J is TRBJ2-5 and V is TRBV2; 12 nucleotides align to TRBD2. CDR3 length: 14 residues. V shed 7 bases and J 4 bases; nucleotides not matched to a gene: 4. Germline V gives CDR1 SNHLY, CDR2 FYNNEI. CDR3 residues: CASNQLAGGETQYF. CDR3 DNA: TGTGCCAGCAACCAACTAGCGGGAGGAGAGACCCAGTACTTC.

This clonotype has a handful of counts. An end of the junction does not agree with germline; a read error may underlie this. The gene calls are TRBV2 and TRBJ2-7, with D hard to call. The CDR3 is 9 amino acids. Per the germline V gene, CDR1 is SNHLY and CDR2 is FYNNEI. The CDR3 DNA reads as TGTGCCAGCAGTCCTCTCTTTAGCTTC. Its protein product is CASSPLFSF.

The table lists this clonotype with many counts. This chain links TRBV12-3 or TRBV12-4 with TRBJ2-5; TRBD1 or TRBD2 may be the D gene (5 bases each). The CDR3 runs to 13 residues. The V gene lost 5 bases and the J gene lost 7 bases, with 14 bases spanning the gap. The CDR3 loop is CASSVESGGTQYF. In nucleotides, the CDR3 is TGTGCCAGCAGTGTAGAGTCTGGGGGGACCCAGTACTTC.

Worth noting for this clonotype: Its ends do not fully match the called genes, so a read error is possible. This chain connects TRBV10-2 to TRBJ2-7, with D possibly matching TRBD2 (5 bases). This CDR3 has 13 amino acids. Germline-derived CDR1 and CDR2 are WSHSY and SAAADI. The DNA of the CDR3 is TGTGCCAGCACCCGGACTGCCCCCTACGAGCAGTACTTC. Translation: CASTRTAPYEQYF.

The V and J genes are TRBV19 and TRBJ1-1, with a tentative D call TRBD1 (6 bases). Germline V lookup: CDR1 LNHDA, CDR2 SQIVND (reference sequence). This CDR3 comprises 17 residues. V was shortened by 6 bases and J by 6 bases, with 26 bases between the two germline ends. CDR3 amino acids: CASRDQDRPLLRAEAFF. In DNA, the CDR3 is TGTGCCAGTAGAGACCAGGACAGACCGCTTCTTCGCGCTGAAGCTTTCTTT.

The chain uses TRBV29-1 and TRBJ1-6, with 8 bases identical to TRBD1. After removal of 6 bases from V and 8 bases from J, the junction contained 6 bases not matched to a gene. In germline, CDR1 is SQVTM, CDR2 ANQGSEA. This CDR3 has 13 amino acids. The CDR3, as DNA: TGCAGCGTGGACAGGGTGGGAGATTCACCCCTCCACTTT. Amino acids: CSVDRVGDSPLHF. Variable domain in full (rest from reference TRBV29-1 and TRBJ1-6): SAVISQKPSRDICQRGTSLTIQCQVDSQVTMMFWYRQQPGQSLTLIATANQGSEATYESGFVIDKFPISRPNLTFSTLTVSNMSPEDSSIYLCSVDRVGDSPLHFGNGTRLTVT.

This clonotype occurred once. A read error may produce the germline difference seen at one junction end. The chain uses TRBV5-1 and TRBJ1-1; no clear D. CDR1 and CDR2 from the germline V gene are SGHRS and YFSETQ. The CDR3 totals 13 residues. For the CDR3, the DNA is TGTGCCAGCAGCAGCGTATCCTTTGAACGAGCTTTCTTT. Its protein is CASSSVSFERAFF.

The V and J genes are TRBV3-1 and TRBJ2-5; a weak D match, TRBD2 (6 bases). Between the trimmed V and J ends, which lost 0 bases and 5 bases, there was a span of 13 bases. This CDR3 comprises 15 residues. Germline assignment: CDR1 LGHDT and CDR2 YNNKEL (reference sequence). The CDR3, as DNA: TGTGCCAGCAGCCAAGATTATGGCAGCGGGGAGACCCAGTACTTC. Translated: CASSQDYGSGETQYF.

The chain is built from TRBV5-1 and TRBJ2-2; 7 positions agree with TRBD1. The CDR3 totals 16 residues. The germline gives CDR1 SGHRS, CDR2 YFSETQ. V gave up 4 bases and J gave up 0 bases; unmatched junction bases: 6. This CDR3 reads CASSPRQGANTGELFF. The CDR3 bases are TGCGCCAGCAGCCCCCGACAGGGCGCGAACACCGGGGAGCTGTTTTTT.

This chain connects TRBV7-8 to TRBJ1-2; D not certain. Trimming took off 5 bases at V and 2 bases at J, with 15 bases between the two ends. This CDR3 is built from 15 residues. Germline V gene sequence: CDR1 SGHVS, CDR2 FQNEAQ. The CDR3 DNA is TGTGCCAGCAGCCCCATCTTGGTCTCAAACTATGGCTACACCTTC. It is translated as CASSPILVSNYGYTF. Looking up the rest from reference TRBV7-8 and TRBJ1-2 gives the full variable domain: GAGVSQSPRYKVAKRGQDVALRCDPISGHVSLFWYQQALGQGPEFLTYFQNEAQLDKSGLPSDRFFAERPEGSVSTLKIQRTQQEDSAVYLCASSPILVSNYGYTFGSGTRLTVV.

This clonotype was counted ten times or more. The chain joins TRBV7-9 to TRBJ2-7, with TRBD2 matching 7 bases. V lost 10 bases to trimming and J lost 5 bases; unmatched junction nucleotides: 11. This CDR3 comprises 13 residues. Germline CDR1 reads SEHNR; CDR2 reads FQNEAQ (reference sequence). The CDR3 bases are TGTGCCACCATGACTAGCAGTGTCAACGAGCAGTACTTC. Amino acid sequence: CATMTSSVNEQYF.